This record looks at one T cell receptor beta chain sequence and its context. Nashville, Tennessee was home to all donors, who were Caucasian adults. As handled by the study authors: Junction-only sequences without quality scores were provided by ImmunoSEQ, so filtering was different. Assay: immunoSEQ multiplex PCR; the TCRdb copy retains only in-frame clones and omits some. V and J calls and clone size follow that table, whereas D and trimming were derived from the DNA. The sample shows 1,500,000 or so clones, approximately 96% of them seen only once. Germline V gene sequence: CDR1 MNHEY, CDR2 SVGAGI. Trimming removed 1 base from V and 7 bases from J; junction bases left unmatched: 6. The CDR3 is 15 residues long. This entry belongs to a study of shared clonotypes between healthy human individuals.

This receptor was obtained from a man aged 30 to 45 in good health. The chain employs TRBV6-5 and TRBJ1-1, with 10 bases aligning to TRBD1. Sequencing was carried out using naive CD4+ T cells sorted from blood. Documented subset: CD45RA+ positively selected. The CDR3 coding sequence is TGTGCCAGCAGTTACTTGACAGGGGGCGGGGGTGAAGCTTTCTTT. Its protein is CASSYLTGGGGEAFF.